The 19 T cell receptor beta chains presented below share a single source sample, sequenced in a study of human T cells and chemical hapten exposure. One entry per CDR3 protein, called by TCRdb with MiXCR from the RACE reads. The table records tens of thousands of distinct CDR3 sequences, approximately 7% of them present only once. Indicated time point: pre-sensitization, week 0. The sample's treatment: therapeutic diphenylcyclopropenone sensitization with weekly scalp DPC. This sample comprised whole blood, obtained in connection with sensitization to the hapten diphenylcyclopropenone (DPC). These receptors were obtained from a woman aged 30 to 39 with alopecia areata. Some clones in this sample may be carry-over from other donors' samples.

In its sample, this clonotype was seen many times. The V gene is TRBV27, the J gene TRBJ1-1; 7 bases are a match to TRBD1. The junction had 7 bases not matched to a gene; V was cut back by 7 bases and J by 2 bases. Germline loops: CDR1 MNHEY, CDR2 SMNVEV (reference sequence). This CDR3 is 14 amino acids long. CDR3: CASKRGTANTEAFF. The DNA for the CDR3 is TGTGCCAGCAAACGAGGGACAGCCAACACTGAAGCTTTCTTT.

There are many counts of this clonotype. The CDR3 sequence: CAISPRGSGNTIYF. Written as DNA, the CDR3 is TGTGCCATCAGTCCACGGGGGTCTGGAAACACCATATATTTT. The chain recombines TRBV10-3 with TRBJ1-3; D possibly corresponds to TRBD1 (5 bases). Germline CDR1 is ENHRY and CDR2 is SYGVKD. V was pared by 5 bases and J by 1 base, with 9 bases between. This CDR3 spans 14 amino acids.

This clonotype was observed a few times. This chain's CDR3 is CASSLQGQVSEAFF. As DNA, the CDR3 is TGTGCCAGCAGTTTACAAGGGCAAGTTTCTGAAGCTTTCTTT. The chain couples TRBV12-3 or TRBV12-4 to TRBJ1-1; D uncertain. CDR3 length: 14 residues. The ends were cut back, 2 bases at V and 6 bases at J, with 13 bases in the middle.

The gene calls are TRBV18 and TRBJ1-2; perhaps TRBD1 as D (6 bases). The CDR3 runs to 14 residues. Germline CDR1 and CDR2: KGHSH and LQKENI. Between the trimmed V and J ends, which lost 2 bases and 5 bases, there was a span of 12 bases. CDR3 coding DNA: TGTGCCAGCTCACCAGAACAGGGTGGTTATGGCTACACCTTC. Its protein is CASSPEQGGYGYTF.

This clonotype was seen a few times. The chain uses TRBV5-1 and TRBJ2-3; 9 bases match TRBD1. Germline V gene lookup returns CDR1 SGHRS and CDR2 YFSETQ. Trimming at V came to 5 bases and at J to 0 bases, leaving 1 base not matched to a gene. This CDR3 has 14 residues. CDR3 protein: CASRQGASTDTQYF. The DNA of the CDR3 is TGCGCCAGCAGACAGGGGGCAAGCACAGATACGCAGTATTTT.

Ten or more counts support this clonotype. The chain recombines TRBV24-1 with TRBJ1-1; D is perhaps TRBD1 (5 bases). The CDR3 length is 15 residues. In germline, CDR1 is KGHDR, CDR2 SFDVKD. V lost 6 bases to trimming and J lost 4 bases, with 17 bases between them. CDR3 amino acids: CATSRIAGVGTEAFF. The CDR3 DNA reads TGTGCCACCAGTCGGATAGCGGGGGTCGGCACTGAAGCTTTCTTT.

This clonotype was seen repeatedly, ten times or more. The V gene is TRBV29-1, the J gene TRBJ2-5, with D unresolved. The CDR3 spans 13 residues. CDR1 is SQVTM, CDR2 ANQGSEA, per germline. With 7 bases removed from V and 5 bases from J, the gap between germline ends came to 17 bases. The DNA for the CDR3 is TGCAGCGCAGAGACCCAGCTTAAGGAGACCCAGTACTTC. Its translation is CSAETQLKETQYF.

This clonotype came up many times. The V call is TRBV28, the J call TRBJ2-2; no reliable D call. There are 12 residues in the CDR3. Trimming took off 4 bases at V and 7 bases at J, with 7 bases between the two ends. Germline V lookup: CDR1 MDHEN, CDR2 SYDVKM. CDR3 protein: CASSSLIGELFF. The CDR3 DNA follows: TGTGCCAGCAGTTCCCTCATCGGGGAGCTGTTTTTT.

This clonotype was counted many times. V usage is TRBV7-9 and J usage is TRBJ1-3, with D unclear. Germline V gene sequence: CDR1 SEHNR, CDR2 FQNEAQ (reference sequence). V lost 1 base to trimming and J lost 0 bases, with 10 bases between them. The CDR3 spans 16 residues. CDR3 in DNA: TGTGCCAGCAGCTTAGGTCAGGTGACCTCTGGAAACACCATATATTTT. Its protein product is CASSLGQVTSGNTIYF. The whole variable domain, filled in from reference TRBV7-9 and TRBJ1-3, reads DTGVSQNPRHKITKRGQNVTFRCDPISEHNRLYWYRQTLGQGPEFLTYFQNEAQLEKSRLLSDRFSAERPKGSFSTLEIQRTEQGDSAMYLCASSLGQVTSGNTIYFGEGSWLTVV.

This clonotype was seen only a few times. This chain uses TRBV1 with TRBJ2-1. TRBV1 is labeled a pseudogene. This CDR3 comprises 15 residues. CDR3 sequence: CTSSQDRGQIGEQFF. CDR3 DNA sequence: TGCACCAGCAGCCAAGATCGAGGCCAGATTGGTGAGCAGTTCTTC.

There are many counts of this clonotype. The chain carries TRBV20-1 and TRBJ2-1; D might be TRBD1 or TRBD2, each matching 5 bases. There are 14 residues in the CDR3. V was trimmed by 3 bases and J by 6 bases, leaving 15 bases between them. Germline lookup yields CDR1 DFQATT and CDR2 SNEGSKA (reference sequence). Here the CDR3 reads CSASWQGRGNEQFF. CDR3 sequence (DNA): TGCAGTGCTAGTTGGCAGGGCCGGGGCAATGAGCAGTTCTTC.

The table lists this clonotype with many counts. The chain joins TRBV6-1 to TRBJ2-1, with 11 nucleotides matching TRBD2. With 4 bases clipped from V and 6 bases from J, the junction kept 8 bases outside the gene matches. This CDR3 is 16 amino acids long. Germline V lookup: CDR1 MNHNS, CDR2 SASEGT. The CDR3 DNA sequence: TGTGCCAGCAGTGGGATAGCGGGGGGGCCTGGCAATGAGCAGTTCTTC. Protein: CASSGIAGGPGNEQFF.

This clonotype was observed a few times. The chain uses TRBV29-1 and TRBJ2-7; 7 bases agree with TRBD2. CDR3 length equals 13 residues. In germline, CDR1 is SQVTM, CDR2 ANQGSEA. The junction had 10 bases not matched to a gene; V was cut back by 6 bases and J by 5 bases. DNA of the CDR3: TGCAGCGTGGGAGGGACTCTGGGCCACGAGCAGTACTTC. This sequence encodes CSVGGTLGHEQYF.

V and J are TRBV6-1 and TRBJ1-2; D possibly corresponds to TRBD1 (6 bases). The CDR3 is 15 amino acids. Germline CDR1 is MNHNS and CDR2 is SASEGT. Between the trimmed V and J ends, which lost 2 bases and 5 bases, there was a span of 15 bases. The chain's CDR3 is CASSELRDTQYGYTF. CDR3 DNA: TGTGCCAGCAGTGAATTGAGGGACACGCAATATGGCTACACCTTC.

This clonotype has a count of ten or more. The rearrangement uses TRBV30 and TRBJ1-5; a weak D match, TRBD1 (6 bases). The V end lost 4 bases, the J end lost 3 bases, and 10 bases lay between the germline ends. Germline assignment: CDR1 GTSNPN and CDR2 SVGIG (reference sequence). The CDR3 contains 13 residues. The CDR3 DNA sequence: TGTGCCTGGACCAGGGGCGCCAATCAGCCCCAGCATTTT. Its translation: CAWTRGANQPQHF.

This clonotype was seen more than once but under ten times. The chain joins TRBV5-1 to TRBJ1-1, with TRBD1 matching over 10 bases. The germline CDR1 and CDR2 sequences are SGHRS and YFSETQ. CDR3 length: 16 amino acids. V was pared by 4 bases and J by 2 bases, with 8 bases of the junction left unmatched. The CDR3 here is CASSVGTGDGNTEAFF. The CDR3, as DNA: TGCGCCAGCAGCGTCGGGACAGGGGATGGTAACACTGAAGCTTTCTTT.

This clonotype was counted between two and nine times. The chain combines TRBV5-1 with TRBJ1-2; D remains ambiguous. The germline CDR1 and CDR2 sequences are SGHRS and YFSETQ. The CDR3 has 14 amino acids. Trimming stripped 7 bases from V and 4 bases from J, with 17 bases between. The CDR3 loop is CASGVSSDPYGYTF. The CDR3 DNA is TGCGCCAGCGGTGTCTCTTCCGACCCCTATGGCTACACCTTC.

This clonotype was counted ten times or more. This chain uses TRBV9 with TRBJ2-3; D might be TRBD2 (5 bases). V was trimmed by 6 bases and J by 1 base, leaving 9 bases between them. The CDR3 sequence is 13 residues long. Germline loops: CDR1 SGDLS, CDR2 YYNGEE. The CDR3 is CASTKAGTDTQYF. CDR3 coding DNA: TGTGCCAGCACCAAAGCGGGCACAGATACGCAGTATTTT.

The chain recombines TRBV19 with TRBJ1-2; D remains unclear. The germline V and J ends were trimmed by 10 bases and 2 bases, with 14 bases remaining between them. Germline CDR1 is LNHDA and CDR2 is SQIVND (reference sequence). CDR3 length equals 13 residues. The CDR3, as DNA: TGTGCCATCCTCGGAGATTGGAACTATGGCTACACCTTC. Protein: CAILGDWNYGYTF.